These 26 T cell receptor beta chains came from one sample sequenced in a study of cytomegalovirus exposure and HLA in healthy donors. The PCR had 60 Vbeta and 13 Jbeta primers. Assay: immunoSEQ multiplex PCR; the TCRdb copy retains only in-frame clones and omits some. Here the sample spans fewer than 200,000 clones, around 82% being singletons. The sequencing sample was made of PBMCs. These receptors were collected from a man aged 40-55 years in good health and CMV-seronegative.

The V and J genes are TRBV4-3 and TRBJ1-2, with D unclear. The V end was cut by 3 bases, the J end by 2 bases, with 10 bases between. This CDR3 spans 14 amino acids. Germline CDR1 LGHNA, CDR2 YSLEER. The CDR3 spells CASSQELRNYGYTF. The CDR3 nucleotides read TGCGCCAGCAGCCAGGAGCTCCGGAACTATGGCTACACCTTC.

The chain links TRBV7-8 to TRBJ1-4, with D tentatively TRBD1 (6 bases). Germline assignment: CDR1 SGHVS and CDR2 FQNEAQ. This CDR3 has 14 amino acids. Trimming stripped 5 bases from V and 4 bases from J, with 11 bases between. For the CDR3, the DNA is TGTGCCAGCAGCCCTAGGACAGATAATGAAAAACTGTTTTTT. It encodes CASSPRTDNEKLFF.

This clone was seen only a few times. This rearrangement joins TRBV27 to TRBJ2-6, with TRBD1 matching over 9 bases. Trimming took 5 bases from V and 0 from J; bases not matched to a gene: 8. This CDR3 is 18 amino acids long. Germline-derived CDR1 and CDR2 are MNHEY and SMNVEV (reference sequence). CDR3 coding DNA: TGTGCCAGCAGTCCGGGGACAGGGATGTACTCTGGGGCCAACGTCCTGACTTTC. Protein: CASSPGTGMYSGANVLTF.

The rearrangement joins TRBV12-5 to TRBJ2-2, with 14 positions matching TRBD2. With 3 bases clipped from V and 3 bases from J, the junction kept 12 bases outside the gene matches. The CDR3 runs to 20 residues. Germline V gene lookup returns CDR1 LGHNT and CDR2 FRNRAP. CDR3 DNA: TGTGCTAGTGGTTTTAAGGGACAGGGACTAGCGGGAGAATACACCGGGGAGCTGTTTTTT. Translated, it gives CASGFKGQGLAGEYTGELFF.

This clone appeared a single time. The same CDR3 arises from other DNA sequences in this sample as well. This rearrangement joins TRBV29-1 to TRBJ2-7; 7 bases match TRBD2. The CDR3 spans 12 residues. The junction had 0 bases not matched to a gene; V was cut back by 1 base and J by 3 bases. Germline V gene sequence: CDR1 SQVTM, CDR2 ANQGSEA. The CDR3 is CSVEASGYEQYF. The CDR3 DNA is TGCAGCGTTGAAGCTAGCGGCTACGAGCAGTACTTC.

The V call is TRBV6-5, the J call TRBJ2-7; D ambiguous. Trimming left V 8 bases short and J 0 bases short, with 14 bases between. The CDR3 contains 14 residues. CDR1 and CDR2 (germline): MNHEY, SVGAGI. This CDR3 reads CASLPRRGSYEQYF. The CDR3 DNA reads as TGTGCCAGCCTACCTCGGCGCGGCTCCTACGAGCAGTACTTC.

The count of this clone is one. This chain links TRBV11-3 with TRBJ2-5; 11 bases agree with TRBD2. CDR3 length: 16 amino acids. With V trimmed by 5 bases and J by 4 bases, 9 bases remained unmatched. Germline V gives CDR1 SGHNT, CDR2 YENEEA. The CDR3 protein is CASSQERLAGGETQYF. The CDR3 bases are TGTGCCAGCAGCCAGGAGCGGCTAGCGGGAGGAGAGACCCAGTACTTC.

The chain recombines TRBV7-2 with TRBJ2-7; the D gene is possibly TRBD1 (7 bases). Germline lookup yields CDR1 SGHTA and CDR2 FQGNSA. V shed 3 bases and J shed 7 bases, with 22 bases lying between them. The CDR3 consists of 16 residues. Here the CDR3 DNA reads TGTGCCAGCAGCTTCAGAGACAGGGAGGCGCTCGGGGAGCAGTACTTC. Translating it yields CASSFRDREALGEQYF.

This chain uses TRBV6-5 with TRBJ1-1; TRBD1 matches at 11 bases. Germline-derived CDR1 and CDR2 are MNHEY and SVGAGI. Trimming at V came to 6 bases and at J to 12 bases, leaving 9 bases not matched to a gene. This CDR3 is 13 amino acids long. Here the CDR3 reads CASRLGQGGMSFF. The CDR3 bases are TGTGCCAGCAGACTGGGACAGGGGGGGATGTCTTTCTTT.

This chain joins TRBV27 and TRBJ2-3; 7 nucleotides agree with TRBD1. Looked up from germline, CDR1 is MNHEY and CDR2 is SMNVEV (reference sequence). CDR3 length: 17 amino acids. The ends lost 4 bases at V and 0 bases at J; junction bases unmatched: 10. The CDR3 coding sequence is TGTGCCAGCAGTTGGGGGACAGAACGCCTTAGCACAGATACGCAGTATTTT. This translates into CASSWGTERLSTDTQYF.

The CDR3 loop reads CASSSPGFFETQYF. The DNA for the CDR3 is TGTGCCAGCAGCTCCCCAGGGTTTTTTGAGACCCAGTACTTC. This chain uses TRBV7-9 with TRBJ2-5, with a tentative D call TRBD1 (5 bases). The length of the CDR3 is 14 residues. From germline, CDR1 is SEHNR and CDR2 FQNEAQ (reference sequence). The V end was cut by 4 bases, the J end by 5 bases, with 14 bases between.

J is TRBJ1-1 and V is TRBV7-9; D may be TRBD1 (5 bases). CDR1 and CDR2 (germline): SEHNR, FQNEAQ (reference sequence). This CDR3 is 14 amino acids long. V was clipped by 2 bases and J by 11 bases, with 18 bases between them. This chain's CDR3 is CASSLTGDTGVAFF. The CDR3 bases are TGTGCCAGCAGCTTAACGGGGGATACAGGAGTTGCTTTCTTT.

This chain connects TRBV29-1 to TRBJ1-4, with TRBD1 identical over 10 bases. CDR1 SQVTM and CDR2 ANQGSEA come from the germline V gene. J gave up 5 bases and V 4 bases, and 1 base lay outside the gene matches. The CDR3 extends over 13 amino acids. The DNA for the CDR3 is TGCAGCGTTGGGGGACAGGGGAATGAAAAACTGTTTTTT. It is translated as CSVGGQGNEKLFF.

This clone was seen a handful of times. The CDR3 DNA follows: TGCGCCAGCAGCTCCTACATGAGGTCCAATCAGCCCCAGCATTTT. Its protein product is CASSSYMRSNQPQHF. The genes are TRBV4-1 and TRBJ1-5; no definite D call. CDR1 is MGHRA and CDR2 is YSYEKL in the germline V gene. V gave up 5 bases and J gave up 3 bases, with 14 bases separating them. The CDR3 is 15 amino acids.

This clone was found a few times. The chain links TRBV19 to TRBJ1-5; no clear D gene. CDR1 and CDR2 from the germline V gene are LNHDA and SQIVND (reference sequence). Trimming cost V 3 bases and J 0 bases, with 9 bases left between them. CDR3 length equals 15 residues. CDR3 in amino acids: CASSIAAYSNQPQHF. The CDR3 DNA sequence: TGTGCCAGTAGTATTGCGGCGTATAGCAATCAGCCCCAGCATTTT.

This chain connects TRBV18 to TRBJ2-7, with TRBD1 matching over 7 bases. The CDR3 sequence is 14 residues long. CDR1 is KGHSH, CDR2 LQKENI, per germline. After removal of 8 bases from V and 4 bases from J, the junction contained 11 bases not matched to a gene. The chain's CDR3 is CASTDRVGSYEQYF. The CDR3 DNA reads TGTGCCAGCACCGACAGGGTTGGGTCGTACGAGCAGTACTTC. The full variable domain, rest sourced from reference TRBV18 and TRBJ2-7, is NAGVMQNPRHLVRRRGQEARLRCSPMKGHSHVYWYRQLPEEGLKFMVYLQKENIIDESGMPKERFSAEFPKEGPSILRIQQVVRGDSAAYFCASTDRVGSYEQYFGPGTRLTVT.

CDR3 region: CASSEQGAQSYEQYF. The DNA for the CDR3 is TGTGCCAGCAGTGAACAGGGGGCCCAATCCTACGAGCAGTACTTC. The chain uses TRBV6-1 and TRBJ2-5, with 8 bases aligning to TRBD1. Near its end, the DNA agrees better with TRBJ2-7, so the J call may be wrong. Germline V gene lookup returns CDR1 MNHNS and CDR2 SASEGT. The CDR3 is 15 amino acids.

The V call is TRBV6-5, the J call TRBJ2-7; D may be TRBD1 (6 bases). CDR1 is MNHEY and CDR2 is SVGAGI in the germline V gene. This CDR3 region has 13 residues. The V gene lost 2 bases and the J gene lost 2 bases, with 7 bases spanning the gap. The CDR3 DNA reads TGTGCCAGCAGTTACGGACAGCCCTACGAGCAGTACTTC. Translation: CASSYGQPYEQYF.

J is TRBJ2-5 and V is TRBV29-1; 8 bases align to TRBD1. The length of the CDR3 is 12 residues. Germline values: CDR1 SQVTM, CDR2 ANQGSEA. The junction had 4 bases not matched to a gene; V was cut back by 6 bases and J by 4 bases. CDR3 loop: CSVDTGGETQYF. The CDR3 bases are TGCAGCGTGGATACAGGGGGAGAGACCCAGTACTTC. The complete variable domain, with remaining parts taken from reference TRBV29-1 and TRBJ2-5, reads SAVISQKPSRDICQRGTSLTIQCQVDSQVTMMFWYRQQPGQSLTLIATANQGSEATYESGFVIDKFPISRPNLTFSTLTVSNMSPEDSSIYLCSVDTGGETQYFGPGTRLLVL.

The chain combines TRBV23-1 with TRBJ1-1, with D possibly matching TRBD1 (5 bases). TRBV23-1 is an open reading frame whose function is uncertain. Trimming cost V 3 bases and J 0 bases, with 17 bases left between them. This CDR3 is built from 17 residues. The CDR3 DNA is TGCGCCAGCAGTCAGCCAAAGGGGCCCCTCTTGAACACTGAAGCTTTCTTT. It codes for CASSQPKGPLLNTEAFF.

CDR3 in amino acids: CASSLRQGWNQPQHF. Written as DNA, the CDR3 is TGTGCCAGCAGCTTGAGGCAGGGCTGGAATCAGCCCCAGCATTTT. The V gene is TRBV5-8, the J gene TRBJ1-5, with D possibly TRBD1 on 5 matching bases. Germline CDR1 is SGHTS and CDR2 is YDEGEE. With 1 base removed from V and 4 bases from J, the gap between germline ends came to 12 bases. This CDR3 has 15 residues.

CDR3 sequence reads: CASSIGVAGSTDTQYF. The CDR3 nucleotides read TGTGCCAGTAGTATTGGAGTAGCGGGGAGCACAGATACGCAGTATTTT. The chain uses TRBV19 and TRBJ2-3, with 8 positions matching TRBD2. This CDR3 is built from 16 residues. CDR1 and CDR2 (germline): LNHDA, SQIVND (reference sequence). V was pared by 3 bases and J by 0 bases, with 5 bases of the junction left unmatched.

The rearrangement joins TRBV10-3 to TRBJ2-7; D perhaps matches TRBD2 (7 bases). The CDR3 length is 13 residues. Trimming shortened V by 6 bases and J by 2 bases, and 11 bases separated the two germline ends. From germline, CDR1 is ENHRY and CDR2 SYGVKD. CDR3 residues: CAISGGRTYEQYF. CDR3 in DNA: TGTGCCATCAGCGGGGGGCGAACCTACGAGCAGTACTTC.

This clone was picked up one time. The chain is built from TRBV10-1 and TRBJ1-5; D not resolved. CDR3 length: 16 amino acids. Germline values: CDR1 WNHNN, CDR2 SYGVQD (reference sequence). Trimming stripped 3 bases from V and 0 bases from J, with 12 bases between. CDR3 loop: CASSDPGKYSNQPQHF. The CDR3 DNA is TGCGCCAGCAGTGACCCAGGAAAATATAGCAATCAGCCCCAGCATTTT.

J is TRBJ1-1 and V is TRBV18; no clear D. V was clipped by 1 base and J by 0 bases, with 9 bases between them. Per the germline V gene, CDR1 is KGHSH and CDR2 is LQKENI. This CDR3 is built from 15 residues. The CDR3 DNA follows: TGTGCCAGCTCACCACTGGAGGCACTGAACACTGAAGCTTTCTTT. This gives the protein CASSPLEALNTEAFF.

CDR3 nucleotide sequence: TGTGCCAGCAGGCGGAGCGGGGAGGGCACTGAAGCTTTCTTT. Protein: CASRRSGEGTEAFF. V and J are TRBV6-5 and TRBJ1-1; D call uncertain. V was trimmed by 6 bases and J by 4 bases, leaving 15 bases between them. The CDR3 has 14 residues. The germline V gene has CDR1 MNHEY and CDR2 SVGAGI.